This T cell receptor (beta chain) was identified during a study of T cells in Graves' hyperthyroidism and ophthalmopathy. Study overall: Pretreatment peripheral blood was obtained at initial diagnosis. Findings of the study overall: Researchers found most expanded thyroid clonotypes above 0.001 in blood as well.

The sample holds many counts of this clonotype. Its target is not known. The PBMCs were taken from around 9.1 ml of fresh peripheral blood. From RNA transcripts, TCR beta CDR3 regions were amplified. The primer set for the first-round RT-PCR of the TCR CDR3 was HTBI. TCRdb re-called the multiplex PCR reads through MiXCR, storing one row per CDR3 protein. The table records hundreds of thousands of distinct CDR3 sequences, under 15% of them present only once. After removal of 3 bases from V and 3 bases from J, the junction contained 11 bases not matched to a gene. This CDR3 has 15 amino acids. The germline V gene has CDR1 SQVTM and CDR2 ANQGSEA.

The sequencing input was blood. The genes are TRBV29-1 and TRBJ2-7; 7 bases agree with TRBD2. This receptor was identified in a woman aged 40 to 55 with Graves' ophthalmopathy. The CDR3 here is CSVETPSGGDYEQYF. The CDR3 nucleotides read TGCAGCGTTGAGACCCCTAGCGGAGGGGACTACGAGCAGTACTTC.